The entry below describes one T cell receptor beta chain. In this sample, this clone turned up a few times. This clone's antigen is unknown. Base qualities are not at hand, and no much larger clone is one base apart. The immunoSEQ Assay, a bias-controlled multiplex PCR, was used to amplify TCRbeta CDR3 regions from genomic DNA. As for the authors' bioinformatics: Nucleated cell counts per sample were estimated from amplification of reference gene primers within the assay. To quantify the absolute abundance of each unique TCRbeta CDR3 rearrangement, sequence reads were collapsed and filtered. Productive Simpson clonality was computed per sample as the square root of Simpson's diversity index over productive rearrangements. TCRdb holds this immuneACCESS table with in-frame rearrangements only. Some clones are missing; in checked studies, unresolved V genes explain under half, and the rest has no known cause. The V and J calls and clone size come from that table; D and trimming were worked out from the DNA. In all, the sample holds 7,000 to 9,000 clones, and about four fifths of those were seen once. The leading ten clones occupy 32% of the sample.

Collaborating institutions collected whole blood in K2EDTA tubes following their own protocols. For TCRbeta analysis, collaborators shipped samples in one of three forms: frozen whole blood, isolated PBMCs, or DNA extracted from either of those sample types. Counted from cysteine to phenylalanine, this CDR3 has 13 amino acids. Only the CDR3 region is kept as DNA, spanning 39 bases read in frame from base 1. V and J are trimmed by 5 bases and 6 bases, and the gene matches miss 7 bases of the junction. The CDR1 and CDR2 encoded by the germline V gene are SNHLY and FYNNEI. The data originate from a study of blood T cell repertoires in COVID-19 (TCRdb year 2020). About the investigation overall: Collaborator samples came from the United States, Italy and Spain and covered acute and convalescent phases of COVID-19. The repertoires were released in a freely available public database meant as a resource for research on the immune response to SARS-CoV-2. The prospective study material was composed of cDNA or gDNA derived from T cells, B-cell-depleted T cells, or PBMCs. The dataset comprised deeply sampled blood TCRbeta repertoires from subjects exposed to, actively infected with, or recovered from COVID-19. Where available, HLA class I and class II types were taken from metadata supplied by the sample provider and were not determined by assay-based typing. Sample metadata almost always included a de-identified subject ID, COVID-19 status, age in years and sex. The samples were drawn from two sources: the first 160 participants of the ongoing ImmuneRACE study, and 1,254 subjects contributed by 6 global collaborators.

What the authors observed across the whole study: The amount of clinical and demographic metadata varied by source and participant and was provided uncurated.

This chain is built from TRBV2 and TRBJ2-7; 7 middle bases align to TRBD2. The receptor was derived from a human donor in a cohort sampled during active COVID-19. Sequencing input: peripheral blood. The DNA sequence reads TGTGCCAGCAGTCATATCGGGGGGTTCGAGCAGTACTTC. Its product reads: CASSHIGGFEQYF. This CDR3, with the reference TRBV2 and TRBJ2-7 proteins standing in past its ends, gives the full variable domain EPEVTQTPSHQVTQMGQEVILRCVPISNHLYFYWYRQILGQKVEFLVSFYNNEISEKSEIFDDQFSVERPDGSNFTLKIRSTKLEDSAMYFCASSHIGGFEQYFGPGTRLTVT.